This TCR beta chain was documented in a study of CD8 T cells in Susac syndrome. CD8+ and CD4+ T cells from blood underwent TCR beta sequencing. The CDR3 sequence is 13 residues long. CDR1 and CDR2 from the germline V gene are MGHRA and YSYEKL. V was clipped by 3 bases and J by 6 bases, with 10 bases between them. The RNA input was roughly 0.45 to 1 ug, and it was reverse transcribed with random hexamers. Via MiXCR, TCRdb re-called the immunoSEQ multiplex PCR reads, giving one row per CDR3 protein. The profile shows approximately 160,000 distinct CDR3 sequences, roughly 95% of them singletons. Source material: CD4+ T cells from PBMCs. The gene calls are TRBV4-1 and TRBJ2-3; perhaps TRBD1 as D (5 bases). The clonotype originates from a human donor with Susac syndrome. The chain's CDR3 is CASSHPRADTQYF. The CDR3, as DNA: TGCGCCAGCAGCCACCCCAGGGCCGATACGCAGTATTTT.